This TCR beta chain was identified during a study of cytomegalovirus exposure and HLA in healthy donors. Findings of the study overall: The authors listed some 160 TCR beta chains as cytomegalovirus-associated.

Germline V gene sequence: CDR1 SSHAT, CDR2 FNYEAQ (reference sequence). The CDR3 consists of 15 residues. Of note for this clone: Antigen: not known. An end of the junction does not agree with germline; a read error may underlie this.

Sequencing used immunoSEQ multiplex PCR; TCRdb keeps in-frame clones, though not all of them. The sample includes roughly 45,000 clones, 80% to 95% seen only once; the top ten take over 5%. This chain joins TRBV7-7 and TRBJ2-1; 10 positions agree with TRBD2. The sequence came from a man between 18 and 29 years old in good health and CMV-seronegative. The sequenced material came from PBMCs. CDR3 DNA sequence: TGTGCTAGCAGCTTTAGCGGGGGGTCCTACAATGAGCAGTTCTTC. Translating gives CASSFSGGSYNEQFF.